These T cell receptor beta chains were read from a single sample in a study of regulatory and conventional T cells in RAG deficiency. The table came from immunoSEQ multiplex PCR; TCRdb's copy has only in-frame clones and leaves some out. The table includes around 20,000 clones, 95% to 97% detected once. Another study also made use of these data, one on regulatory T cells.

Sequencing was performed on CD25- CD4+ T cells sorted from blood. These receptors were taken from a human donor in good health. Both conserved end residues are part of each CDR3. The order of the fields is V gene, J gene, D gene, clone size, CDR3 DNA, CDR3 protein. A D gene is named only where the DNA matches it firmly. Clone size is shown for a subset of rows, as once, few, many or a class of expanded clone.

TRBV5-1	TRBJ2-5	NA	few	TGCGCCAGCAGCGGGGGGACGGGGGGCCGCGAGACCCAGTACTTC	CASSGGTGGRETQYF
TRBV6-5	TRBJ2-3	TRBD1	NA	TGTGCCAGCAGTTGGGGGACAGGGGGAGGAGATACGCAGTATTTT	CASSWGTGGGDTQYF
TRBV2	TRBJ1-2	NA	NA	TGTGCCAGCAGTGAGTCGGTCGGGAACTATGGCTACACCTTC	CASSESVGNYGYTF
TRBV4-1	TRBJ1-1	NA	once	TGCGCCAGCAGCCAAGGGGCCCGAAACACTGAAGCTTTCTTT	CASSQGARNTEAFF
TRBV30	TRBJ1-1	TRBD1	NA	TGTGCCTGGAGTCTGGACAGGGCCACTGAAGCTTTCTTT	CAWSLDRATEAFF
TRBV5-1	TRBJ1-1	NA	NA	TGCGCCAGCAGCAGGGAGGTTGGAGGGGTGAACACTGAAGCTTTCTTT	CASSREVGGVNTEAFF
TRBV4-1	TRBJ1-5	TRBD1	once	TGCGCCAGCAGCCCCATCCGACAGGGGACGGATCAGCCCCAGCATTTT	CASSPIRQGTDQPQHF
TRBV5-6	TRBJ2-5	NA	NA	TGTGCCAGCAGCTCCCAAGGGGCAGGGGAGACCCAGTACTTC	CASSSQGAGETQYF
TRBV6-6	TRBJ1-1	NA	NA	TGTGCCAGCAACTCTTGGGAGGCTGAAGCTTTCTTT	CASNSWEAEAFF
TRBV2	TRBJ1-3	TRBD1	few	TGTGCCAGCAGTTTCTCGGACAGGGTAACTGGAAACACCATATATTTT	CASSFSDRVTGNTIYF
TRBV5-4	TRBJ1-1	TRBD1	NA	TGTGCCAGCAGCGTGACAGGGGCTGAAGCTTTCTTT	CASSVTGAEAFF
TRBV4-2	TRBJ2-3	TRBD2	NA	TGTGCCAGCAGCCAAGAGCCTAGCGGTAGCACAGATACGCAGTATTTT	CASSQEPSGSTDTQYF
TRBV19	TRBJ2-2	NA	NA	TGTGCCAGTAGTATAGGTCTCACAGGGGAGCTGTTTTTT	CASSIGLTGELFF
TRBV27	TRBJ1-1	TRBD1	NA	TGTGCCAGCAGTTCGAACAGGGGGGTGAGGCTCTTT	CASSSNRGVRLF
TRBV5-1	TRBJ1-2	NA	once	TGCGCCAGCAGCTTGGCGTCAGGGAATACCCTGGGCTATGGCTACACCTTC	CASSLASGNTLGYGYTF
TRBV2	TRBJ2-3	TRBD1	NA	TGTGCCAGCAGTGAAGCGCTTCCAGACAGGGGAACAGATACGCAGTATTTT	CASSEALPDRGTDTQYF
TRBV6-1	TRBJ2-1	NA	NA	TGTGCCAGCAGTGATTCTCTGTTAGAGCAGTTCTTC	CASSDSLLEQFF
TRBV9	TRBJ2-5	NA	NA	TGTGCCAGCAGCCCCCAAAGTAGGGGGGGGTTTCAAGAGACCCAGTACTTC	CASSPQSRGGFQETQYF
TRBV19	TRBJ1-2	TRBD1	once	TGTGCCACGAGGGACAGGGGGGCTGGCTACACCTTC	CATRDRGAGYTF
TRBV15	TRBJ2-3	NA	NA	TGTGCCACCAGCAGAGAGCCCCCAGGGGCCCCAGATACGCAGTATTTT	CATSREPPGAPDTQYF
TRBV30	TRBJ1-1	NA	NA	TGTGCCTGGAGTAGTCGGAGTTGGATTGACCCCACTGAAGCTTTCTTT	CAWSSRSWIDPTEAFF
TRBV2	TRBJ2-2	NA	NA	TGTGCCAGCAGTGTCAAGGGGGACACCGGGGAGCTGTTTTTT	CASSVKGDTGELFF